Each of the 15 T cell receptor beta chains below was sequenced from the same sample in a study of cytomegalovirus exposure and HLA in healthy donors. The PCR was carried out with 60 Vbeta primers and 13 Jbeta primers. This table comes from immunoSEQ multiplex PCR, and its TCRdb copy is limited to in-frame clones, with some not included. Among some 130,000 clones listed, around 80% were seen once. Source material: PBMCs. These receptor sequences come from a man aged 35-49 years in good health and CMV-seropositive.

The V and J genes are TRBV5-4 and TRBJ2-3, with D possibly TRBD2 on 6 matching bases. The germline CDR1 and CDR2 sequences are SGHNT and YYREEE (reference sequence). This CDR3 has 16 amino acids. V shed 5 bases and J shed 0 bases, with 16 bases lying between them. This CDR3 reads CASRGISGVSTDTQYF. CDR3 DNA: TGTGCCAGCAGGGGAATTAGCGGAGTTAGCACAGATACGCAGTATTTT.

This clone has just a few counts. This chain uses TRBV5-1 with TRBJ1-1; TRBD1 matches at 7 bases. The CDR3 totals 15 residues. Trimming cost V 4 bases and J 3 bases; bases outside gene matches: 9. The germline V gene encodes CDR1 SGHRS and CDR2 YFSETQ. As DNA, the CDR3 is TGCGCCAGCAGCGCCGTCTCCACAGGGGACACTGAAGCTTTCTTT. It codes for CASSAVSTGDTEAFF.

This clone was detected a few times. J is TRBJ2-7 and V is TRBV13; 7 bases match TRBD2. The ends lost 5 bases at V and 6 bases at J; junction bases unmatched: 4. Germline CDR1 and CDR2: PRHDT and FYEKMQ (reference sequence). The CDR3 spans 12 residues. The CDR3 nucleotides read TGTGCCAGCAGCAGGACTAGTCGCGAGCAGTACTTC. This encodes CASSRTSREQYF.

J is TRBJ1-3 and V is TRBV5-1; D uncertain. The CDR3 is 15 residues long. CDR1 is SGHRS and CDR2 is YFSETQ in the germline V gene. Trimming shortened V by 4 bases and J by 3 bases, and 14 bases separated the two germline ends. The CDR3 is CASSPGLQSGNTIYF. The CDR3 DNA reads as TGCGCCAGCAGCCCGGGATTACAGAGTGGAAACACCATATATTTT.

The chain has TRBV19 and TRBJ2-3, with 13 bases fitting TRBD2. The CDR3 has 17 residues. Trimming at V came to 6 bases and at J to 0 bases, leaving 6 bases not matched to a gene. Germline values: CDR1 LNHDA, CDR2 SQIVND (reference sequence). The CDR3 reads CASSPGLAGDSTDTQYF. The CDR3 DNA follows: TGTGCCAGTAGCCCCGGACTAGCGGGAGATAGCACAGATACGCAGTATTTT.

The rearrangement joins TRBV7-9 to TRBJ1-2; a weak D match, TRBD1 (6 bases). This CDR3 region has 14 residues. Germline assignment: CDR1 SEHNR and CDR2 FQNEAQ (reference sequence). V shed 5 bases and J shed 8 bases, with 18 bases lying between them. The CDR3 DNA sequence: TGTGCCAGCAGCCACTACGGGGGGGCGCAGGGCTACACCTTC. Translating it yields CASSHYGGAQGYTF.

Here the CDR3 DNA reads TGTGCCACGAAAACCGGGACAGGCCAAGAGACCCAGTACTTC. This sequence encodes CATKTGTGQETQYF. The chain employs TRBV18 and TRBJ2-5, with 8 bases aligning to TRBD1. The CDR3 sequence is 14 residues long. The V gene's germline CDR1 is KGHSH and CDR2 LQKENI. V lost 10 bases and J lost 1; bases outside the gene matches: 8.

The rearrangement joins TRBV10-3 to TRBJ2-5, with 9 nucleotides matching TRBD2. The DNA matches TRBJ2-7 better at its end, which makes the J call doubtful. From germline, CDR1 is ENHRY and CDR2 SYGVKD. This CDR3 region has 14 residues. The CDR3 coding sequence is TGTGCCATCAGGGAGGCGGGAGGGCTCGACGAGCAGTACTTC. This gives the protein CAIREAGGLDEQYF.

The V and J genes are TRBV7-9 and TRBJ1-2; D gene uncertain. Trimming removed 3 bases at V and 9 bases at J, with 11 bases between. The length of the CDR3 is 12 residues. Germline V CDR1 and CDR2: SEHNR, FQNEAQ (reference sequence). CDR3 sequence reads: CASSLSRLSYTF. CDR3 bases: TGTGCCAGCAGCTTGAGTCGTCTGAGCTACACCTTC.

This chain connects TRBV18 to TRBJ1-5; D gene uncertain. V lost 3 bases and J lost 6, with 9 bases in between. This CDR3 has 13 residues. Germline CDR1 KGHSH, CDR2 LQKENI. CDR3 coding DNA: TGTGCCAGCTCACCCACTGAGCGTCAGCCCCAGCATTTT. This codes for CASSPTERQPQHF.

V is TRBV9 and J is TRBJ1-1; D is unclear. The germline V gene encodes CDR1 SGDLS and CDR2 YYNGEE. CDR3 size: 14 residues. The V end lost 0 bases, the J end lost 1 base, and 7 bases lay between the germline ends. The CDR3 spells CASSVAVANTEAFF. DNA of the CDR3: TGTGCCAGCAGCGTAGCTGTGGCGAACACTGAAGCTTTCTTT.

The table lists this clone with a few counts. The rearrangement joins TRBV19 to TRBJ2-1; D is possibly TRBD2 (5 bases). Germline values: CDR1 LNHDA, CDR2 SQIVND (reference sequence). The germline V and J ends were trimmed by 3 bases and 4 bases, with 16 bases remaining between them. The CDR3 length is 16 residues. CDR3 DNA sequence: TGTGCCAGTAGTATTATTCCGGGAAGGGCTTACAATGAGCAGTTCTTC. It codes for CASSIIPGRAYNEQFF.

The chain couples TRBV14 to TRBJ2-1; D might be TRBD2 (6 bases). V was trimmed by 4 bases and J by 5 bases, leaving 12 bases between them. Germline V gene sequence: CDR1 SGHDN, CDR2 FVKESK. The CDR3 sequence is 14 residues long. The CDR3 is CASSPWIADNEQFF. The CDR3 region has the DNA TGTGCCAGCAGCCCTTGGATAGCGGACAATGAGCAGTTCTTC.

The chain couples TRBV7-9 to TRBJ2-1, with 16 bases matching TRBD2. The CDR3 covers 18 residues. J gave up 8 bases and V 5 bases, and 12 bases lay outside the gene matches. Germline V CDR1 and CDR2: SEHNR, FQNEAQ (reference sequence). CDR3 in DNA: TGTGCCAGCAGCCAGACCGGGACTAGCGGGAGGGAGGCCGATGAGCAGTTCTTC. As protein: CASSQTGTSGREADEQFF.

There are a few counts of this clone. This chain uses TRBV5-1 with TRBJ2-6, with TRBD1 as a possible D gene (6 bases). With 4 bases removed from V and 0 bases from J, the gap between germline ends came to 8 bases. Germline V gives CDR1 SGHRS, CDR2 YFSETQ. The CDR3 covers 15 residues. The CDR3 DNA reads as TGCGCCAGCAGCGGACAGTACTCTGGGGCCAACGTCCTGACTTTC. Amino acid sequence: CASSGQYSGANVLTF.